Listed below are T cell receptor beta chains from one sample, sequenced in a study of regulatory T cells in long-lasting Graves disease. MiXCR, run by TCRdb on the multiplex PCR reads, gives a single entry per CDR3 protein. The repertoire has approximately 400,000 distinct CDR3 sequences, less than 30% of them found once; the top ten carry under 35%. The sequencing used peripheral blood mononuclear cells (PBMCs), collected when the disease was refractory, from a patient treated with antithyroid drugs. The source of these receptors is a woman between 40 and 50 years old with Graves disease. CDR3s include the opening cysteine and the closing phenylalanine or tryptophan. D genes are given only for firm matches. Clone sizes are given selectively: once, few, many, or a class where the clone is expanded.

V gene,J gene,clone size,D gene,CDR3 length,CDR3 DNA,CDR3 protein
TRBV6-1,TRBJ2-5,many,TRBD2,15,TGTGCCAGCAGTGAGTTAGCGGGTGCCCAAGAGACCCAGTACTTC,CASSELAGAQETQYF
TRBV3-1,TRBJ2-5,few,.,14,TGTGCCAGCAGCACCCAACCCGGGTCCAAGACCCAGTACTTC,CASSTQPGSKTQYF
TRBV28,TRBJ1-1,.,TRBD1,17,TGTGCCAGCAGCTCGGGACAGGGGGCGATTCTTGACACTGAAGCTTTCTTT,CASSSGQGAILDTEAFF
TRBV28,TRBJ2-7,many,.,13,TGTGCCAGCAGCTTAAAGAGAGTCTACGAGCAGTACTTC,CASSLKRVYEQYF
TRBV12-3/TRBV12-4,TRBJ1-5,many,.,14,TGTGCCAGCAGTTATAACCGCGCGTCACAGCCCCAGCATTTT,CASSYNRASQPQHF
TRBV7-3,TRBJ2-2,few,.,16,TGTGCCAGCAGCCAGTCGAAGGCGGGGTATACCGGGGAGCTGTTTTTT,CASSQSKAGYTGELFF
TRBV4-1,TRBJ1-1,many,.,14,TGCGCCAGCAGCCAAGTTGGTACCCCTCGTGAAGCTTTCTTT,CASSQVGTPREAFF
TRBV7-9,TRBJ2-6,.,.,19,TGTGCCAGCAGCTTATCGAGGATGGGGCCCTTCTCTGGGGCCAACGTCCTGACTTTC,CASSLSRMGPFSGANVLTF
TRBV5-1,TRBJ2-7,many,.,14,TGCGCCAGCAGCCGCACACGGGTAGACTACGAGCAGTACTTC,CASSRTRVDYEQYF
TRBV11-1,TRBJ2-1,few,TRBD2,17,TGTGCCAGCAGGACAACAGAGAGCGGGATAGGACCCAATGAGCAGTTCTTC,CASRTTESGIGPNEQFF
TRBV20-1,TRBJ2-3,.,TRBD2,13,TGCAGTGCTAGGCGGGAGGGTCCAGATACGCAGTATTTT,CSARREGPDTQYF
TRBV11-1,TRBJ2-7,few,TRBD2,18,TGTGCCAGCAGCTCTCTTAGGGGCCAAGCTAGCGGGAACTACGAGCAGTACTTC,CASSSLRGQASGNYEQYF
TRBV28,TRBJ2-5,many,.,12,TGTGCCAGCAGTGGGGTGAAAGAGACCCAGTACTTC,CASSGVKETQYF
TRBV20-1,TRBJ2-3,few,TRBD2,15,TGCAGTGCTAGACCGCTAGCGGGAGGGACAGATACGCAGTATTTT,CSARPLAGGTDTQYF
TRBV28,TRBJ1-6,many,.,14,TGTGCCAGCCCACGCGGGGGCCGGGATTCACCCCTCCACTTT,CASPRGGRDSPLHF
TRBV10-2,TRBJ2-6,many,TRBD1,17,TGCGCCAGCAGTGAGGAGACAGGGACGCTGGGGGCCAACGTCCTGACTTTC,CASSEETGTLGANVLTF
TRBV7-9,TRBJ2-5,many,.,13,TGTGCCAGCAGCTTAGCTAGATGGGAGACCCAGTACTTC,CASSLARWETQYF
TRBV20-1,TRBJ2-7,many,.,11,TGCAGTGCTAGAGGCACCTACGAGCAGTACTTC,CSARGTYEQYF
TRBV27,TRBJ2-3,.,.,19,TGTGCCAGCAGTTCCCAACCCGACACGCGGGTGAGGGGCGCAGATACGCAGTATTTT,CASSSQPDTRVRGADTQYF
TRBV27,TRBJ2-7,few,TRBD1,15,TGTGCCGGCAGTTTATCCGAGACAGGGAAATTGGAGCAGTACTTC,CAGSLSETGKLEQYF
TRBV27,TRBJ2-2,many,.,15,TGTGCCAGCAGTTTCTCCGCGGACGTCACCGGGGAGCTGTTTTTT,CASSFSADVTGELFF
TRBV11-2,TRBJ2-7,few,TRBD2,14,TGTGCCAGCAGCTTCTCCGGGAGGTTGTACGAGCAGTACTTC,CASSFSGRLYEQYF
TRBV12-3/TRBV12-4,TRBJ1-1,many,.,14,TGTGCCAGCAGCCTAGTTGGAGGCAACACTGAAGCTTTCTTT,CASSLVGGNTEAFF
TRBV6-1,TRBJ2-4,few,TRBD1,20,TGTGCCAGCACCCAGCGTAGGGCCGGGACAGCCGATACAGCCAAAAACATTCAGTACTTC,CASTQRRAGTADTAKNIQYF
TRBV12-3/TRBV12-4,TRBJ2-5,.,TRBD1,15,TGTGCCAGCAGTTCGACAGGGTGGAAAAAAGAGACCCAGTACTTC,CASSSTGWKKETQYF
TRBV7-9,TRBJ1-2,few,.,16,TGTGCCAGCAGCTCCCTGTGGCTGAGAGCTAACTATGGCTACACCTTC,CASSSLWLRANYGYTF
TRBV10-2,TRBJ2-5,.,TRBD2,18,TGCGCCAGCAGAAGATCCCTTTTTAGTCTAGCGGGAGAAGAGACCCAGTACTTC,CASRRSLFSLAGEETQYF
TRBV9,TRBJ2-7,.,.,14,TGTGCCAGCAGCGCGGGACAAATCTCCTACGAGCAGTACTTC,CASSAGQISYEQYF
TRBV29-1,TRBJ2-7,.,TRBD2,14,TGCAGCGCCTTCGAAAGCGGGGGCACATACGAGCAGTACTTC,CSAFESGGTYEQYF
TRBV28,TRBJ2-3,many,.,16,TGTGCCAGCACCCTCGGGGAGCGGGCGAACACAGATACGCAGTATTTT,CASTLGERANTDTQYF
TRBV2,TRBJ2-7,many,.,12,TGTGCCAGCAGCAAGGGGACCTACGAGCAGTACTTC,CASSKGTYEQYF
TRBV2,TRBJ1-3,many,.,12,TGTGCCAGCATCGGTGGTGGAAACACCATATATTTT,CASIGGGNTIYF
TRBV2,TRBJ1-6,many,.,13,TGTGCCAGCACAGGGACACGAAATTCACCCCTCCACTTT,CASTGTRNSPLHF
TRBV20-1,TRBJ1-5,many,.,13,TGCAGTGCTAGAGGGACCGGCAATCAGCCCCAGCATTTT,CSARGTGNQPQHF
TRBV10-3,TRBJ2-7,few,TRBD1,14,TGTGCCATCTCATTCGGGACAGGGCAATTCGAGCAGTACTTC,CAISFGTGQFEQYF
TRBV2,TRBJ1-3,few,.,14,TGTGCCAGCAGTACAGGCTTCTCTGGAAACACCATATATTTT,CASSTGFSGNTIYF
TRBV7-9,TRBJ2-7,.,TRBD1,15,TGTGCCAGCAGCACTACCGGGACAGCTACTTACGAGCAGTACTTC,CASSTTGTATYEQYF
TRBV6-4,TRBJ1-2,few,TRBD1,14,TGTGCCAGTTCCACGTTAGGGACAGATTATGGCTACACCTTC,CASSTLGTDYGYTF
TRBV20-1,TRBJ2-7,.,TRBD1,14,TGCAGTGCTAGAGAGCGACAGGGGACCTACGAGCAGTACTTC,CSARERQGTYEQYF
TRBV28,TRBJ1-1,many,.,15,TGTGCCAGCAATTTTTCCGGACTCCTGAACACTGAAGCTTTCTTT,CASNFSGLLNTEAFF
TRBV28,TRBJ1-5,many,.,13,TGTGCCAGCAGATTAGACCCGGATCAGCCCCAGCATTTT,CASRLDPDQPQHF
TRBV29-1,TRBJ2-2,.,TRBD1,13,TGCAGCGTTGTTAAGGGGGCCGGCGGGGAGCTGTTTTTT,CSVVKGAGGELFF
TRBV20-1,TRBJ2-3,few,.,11,TGCGGTGCCGGTACACCGGATACGCAGTATTTT,CGAGTPDTQYF
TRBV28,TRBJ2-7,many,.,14,TGTGCCAGCAGTTTACGGGTGGGAGAGGCCGAGCAGTACTTC,CASSLRVGEAEQYF
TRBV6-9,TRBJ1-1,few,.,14,TGTGCCAGCAGTTACCAGGGAATGAACACTGAAGCTTTCTTT,CASSYQGMNTEAFF
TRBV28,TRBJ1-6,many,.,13,TGTGCCAGCACACCGCCAGGGGTTTCACCCCTCCACTTT,CASTPPGVSPLHF
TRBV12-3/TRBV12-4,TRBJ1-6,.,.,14,TGTGCCAGCAGTTTATCAGGGCTGAGGGCACCCCTCCACTTT,CASSLSGLRAPLHF
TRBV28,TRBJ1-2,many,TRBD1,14,TGTGCCAGCAGTTTATTCCCTCACAGGGGAGGCTACACCTTC,CASSLFPHRGGYTF
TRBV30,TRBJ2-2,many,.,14,TGTGCCTGGAGTCCCTCGACCGATACCGGGGAGCTGTTTTTT,CAWSPSTDTGELFF
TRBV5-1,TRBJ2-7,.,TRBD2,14,TGCGCCAGCAGCCCATCGGGGGGGGGCTACGAGCAGTACTTC,CASSPSGGGYEQYF
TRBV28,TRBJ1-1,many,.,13,TGTGCCAGCAGTAAACAGCTGAACACTGAAGCTTTCTTT,CASSKQLNTEAFF
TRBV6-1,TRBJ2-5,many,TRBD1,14,TGTGCCAGCAGTGCATCGAGGGGGCGGGAGACCCAGTACTTC,CASSASRGRETQYF
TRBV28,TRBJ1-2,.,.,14,TGTGCCAGCAGTGTTCGAGGGAGGGTCTATGGCTACGCCTTC,CASSVRGRVYGYAF
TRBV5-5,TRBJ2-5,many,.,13,TGTGCCAGCAGCTTAGCGGTCCGGGAGACCCAGTACTTC,CASSLAVRETQYF